A selection of T cell receptor beta chains follows, all from one sample in a study of immune evolution from preneoplasia to lung adenocarcinoma. Using immunoSEQ multiplex PCR, the repertoire was profiled, and TCRdb retains in-frame clones only, with some absent. The sample lists 9,100 or so clones, 70% to 85% occurring once. The sample comprised FFPE lung adenocarcinoma in situ tissue. These receptors came from a person aged 55 to 79 with lung adenocarcinoma. Both conserved end residues are part of each CDR3. The D gene is left open where the match is weak. Clone size appears in some rows only: once, few, many, or a class for an expanded clone.

clone size: -
J gene: TRBJ2-5
D gene: -
V gene: TRBV19
CDR3 DNA: TGTGCCAGTAGTATTAGCTTGGGGGAGACCCAGTACTTC
CDR3 protein: CASSISLGETQYF

clone size: once
J gene: TRBJ1-2
D gene: -
V gene: TRBV4-1
CDR3 DNA: TGCGCCAGCAGCCATCTTAGTTCGGGATTCTATGGCTACACCTTC
CDR3 protein: CASSHLSSGFYGYTF

clone size: -
J gene: TRBJ1-1
D gene: -
V gene: TRBV18
CDR3 DNA: TGTGCCAGCTCACCCCTCCCGACGGGGGGGAAAAACACTGAAGCTTTCTTT
CDR3 protein: CASSPLPTGGKNTEAFF

clone size: -
J gene: TRBJ1-5
D gene: -
V gene: TRBV20-1
CDR3 DNA: TGCAGTGCTGCCCAGAATCAGCCCCAGCATTTT
CDR3 protein: CSAAQNQPQHF

clone size: -
J gene: TRBJ2-3
D gene: -
V gene: TRBV29-1
CDR3 DNA: TGCAGCGGGGGACTGCTCACAGATACGCAGTATTTT
CDR3 protein: CSGGLLTDTQYF

clone size: -
J gene: TRBJ1-3
D gene: -
V gene: TRBV19
CDR3 DNA: TGTGCCAGTAGTATGCCAGTCCTATCTGGAAACACCATATATTTT
CDR3 protein: CASSMPVLSGNTIYF

clone size: -
J gene: TRBJ2-7
D gene: -
V gene: TRBV19
CDR3 DNA: TGTGCCAGTAGTAAAGATCACTACGAGCAGTACTTC
CDR3 protein: CASSKDHYEQYF

clone size: -
J gene: TRBJ2-6
D gene: TRBD1
V gene: TRBV5-6
CDR3 DNA: TGTGCCAGCAGCCGGCCGGGACAGGGTGTCTCTGGGGCCAACGTCCTGACTTTC
CDR3 protein: CASSRPGQGVSGANVLTF

clone size: -
J gene: TRBJ2-5
D gene: TRBD2
V gene: TRBV18
CDR3 DNA: TGTGCCAGCTCACCAAGGTCGGCGGCCGGGACTATACAAGAGACCCAGTACTTC
CDR3 protein: CASSPRSAAGTIQETQYF

clone size: -
J gene: TRBJ1-3
D gene: TRBD1
V gene: TRBV19
CDR3 DNA: TGTGCCAGTAGTTCTCTTTCCGGGACAGCGAAGTCCTTTTCTGGAAACACCATATATTTT
CDR3 protein: CASSSLSGTAKSFSGNTIYF

clone size: -
J gene: TRBJ1-1
D gene: -
V gene: TRBV28
CDR3 DNA: TGTGCCAGCAGTCCCTGGACTCTTGACACTGAAGCTTTCTTT
CDR3 protein: CASSPWTLDTEAFF

clone size: few
J gene: TRBJ1-6
D gene: TRBD1
V gene: TRBV6-5
CDR3 DNA: TGTGCCAGCAGGGGAACAGGGGACTCACCCCTCCACTTT
CDR3 protein: CASRGTGDSPLHF

clone size: -
J gene: TRBJ1-1
D gene: -
V gene: TRBV6-1
CDR3 DNA: TGTGCCAGCAGGGAGACTGAAGCTTTCTTT
CDR3 protein: CASRETEAFF

clone size: once
J gene: TRBJ2-7
D gene: TRBD2
V gene: TRBV2
CDR3 DNA: TGTGCCAGCACCCGGGGGGACTCCTACGAGCAGTACTTC
CDR3 protein: CASTRGDSYEQYF

clone size: -
J gene: TRBJ1-2
D gene: -
V gene: TRBV19
CDR3 DNA: TGTGCCAGTACGTCAAGAGTAGGCTACACCTTC
CDR3 protein: CASTSRVGYTF

clone size: -
J gene: TRBJ2-1
D gene: TRBD2
V gene: TRBV2
CDR3 DNA: TGTGCCAGCAGTGTTTCTAGCGGGGGGGCCTTCGAAAACAATGAGCAGTTCTTC
CDR3 protein: CASSVSSGGAFENNEQFF

clone size: -
J gene: TRBJ2-6
D gene: -
V gene: TRBV6-1
CDR3 DNA: TGTGCCAGCAGTGAAAGGTTAAGTGGGGCCAACGTCCTGACTTTC
CDR3 protein: CASSERLSGANVLTF

clone size: -
J gene: TRBJ2-3
D gene: -
V gene: TRBV5-5
CDR3 DNA: TGTGCCAGCAGCTTGGAAGGGGCCGGGGGCGCTGGCACAGATACGCAGTATTTT
CDR3 protein: CASSLEGAGGAGTDTQYF

clone size: -
J gene: TRBJ2-3
D gene: TRBD2
V gene: TRBV6-5
CDR3 DNA: TGTGCCAGCAGCAGGACTAGCGGGGACACAGATACGCAGTATTTT
CDR3 protein: CASSRTSGDTDTQYF

clone size: once
J gene: TRBJ2-7
D gene: -
V gene: TRBV28
CDR3 DNA: TGTGCCAGCAGTTTGGCAGGGGGGCAAGAGCAGTACTTC
CDR3 protein: CASSLAGGQEQYF

clone size: once
J gene: TRBJ2-1
D gene: TRBD2
V gene: TRBV7-2
CDR3 DNA: TGTGCCAGTAAAAGGGACAGCGGGGGGGGAGAGTGGGGTAGGTTCTTC
CDR3 protein: CASKRDSGGGEWGRFF

clone size: -
J gene: TRBJ1-2
D gene: -
V gene: TRBV9
CDR3 DNA: TGTGCCAGCAGCCCCGAGGGTCGGGGGGCGGGAGACTATGGCTACACCTTC
CDR3 protein: CASSPEGRGAGDYGYTF

clone size: -
J gene: TRBJ2-5
D gene: TRBD2
V gene: TRBV7-6
CDR3 DNA: TGTGCCAGCAGCTTACAAGCTAGCGGGGGGAGGGAGACCCAGTACTTC
CDR3 protein: CASSLQASGGRETQYF

clone size: few
J gene: TRBJ1-1
D gene: -
V gene: TRBV11-1
CDR3 DNA: TGTGCCAGCAGCAAAAAACTGGGGGGGAACACTGAAGCTTTCTTT
CDR3 protein: CASSKKLGGNTEAFF

clone size: -
J gene: TRBJ2-5
D gene: -
V gene: TRBV11-2
CDR3 DNA: TGTGCCAGCAACCCGGAGGGTAGATTCTTAGAGACCCAGTACTTC
CDR3 protein: CASNPEGRFLETQYF

clone size: -
J gene: TRBJ2-6
D gene: -
V gene: TRBV30
CDR3 DNA: TGTGCCTGGAGTTCAGTCTCTGGGGCCAACGTCCTGACTTTC
CDR3 protein: CAWSSVSGANVLTF

clone size: -
J gene: TRBJ2-7
D gene: TRBD2
V gene: TRBV7-8
CDR3 DNA: TGTGCCAGCAGCTTCACTAGCGGGGGGGCGGTCTACGAGCAGTACTTC
CDR3 protein: CASSFTSGGAVYEQYF

clone size: -
J gene: TRBJ1-2
D gene: TRBD1
V gene: TRBV2
CDR3 DNA: TGTGCCAGCAGAGAGGACAGGGCTAACTATGGCTACACCTTC
CDR3 protein: CASREDRANYGYTF

clone size: few
J gene: TRBJ2-7
D gene: -
V gene: TRBV9
CDR3 DNA: TGTGCCAGCAGCCAAGAGGGGTTGCTTGACGAGCAGTACTTC
CDR3 protein: CASSQEGLLDEQYF

clone size: -
J gene: TRBJ2-7
D gene: TRBD1
V gene: TRBV11-1
CDR3 DNA: TGTGCCAGCAGCTCAGGCGCGGGGACAGGGAACTACGAGCAGTACTTC
CDR3 protein: CASSSGAGTGNYEQYF

clone size: -
J gene: TRBJ1-2
D gene: TRBD1
V gene: TRBV9
CDR3 DNA: TGTGCCAGCAGCGTAGGGGGACAGGAGGAATATGGCTACACCTTC
CDR3 protein: CASSVGGQEEYGYTF

clone size: -
J gene: TRBJ1-2
D gene: -
V gene: TRBV7-9
CDR3 DNA: TGTGCCAGCAGCCCATCACGGGGTGGCTATGGCTACACCTTC
CDR3 protein: CASSPSRGGYGYTF

clone size: -
J gene: TRBJ1-2
D gene: -
V gene: TRBV7-2
CDR3 DNA: TGTGCCAGCAGCTTAGTGTCAGGGAACTATGGCTACACCTTC
CDR3 protein: CASSLVSGNYGYTF

clone size: medium-sized
J gene: TRBJ1-1
D gene: -
V gene: TRBV4-1
CDR3 DNA: TGCGCCAGCAGCGATCAGGTAAGAGATGAAGCTTTCTTT
CDR3 protein: CASSDQVRDEAFF